This TCR beta chain was documented in a study of shared clonotypes between healthy human individuals. Study conclusions and caveats: Non-shared clonotypes had lower generation probabilities than clonotypes shared by all four sorted-subset donors.

The assay used deep level. Genomic DNA (from each subset) was split evenly across several immunoSEQ plates. TCRdb's table, derived via immunoSEQ multiplex PCR, lists solely in-frame clones and lacks some. The data hold roughly 2.4 million clones, with approximately 96% observed a single time. This clone was observed a single time. Its antigen is undetermined. The CDR3 totals 13 residues. The V segment lost 5 bases and the J segment 3 bases; nucleotides outside the gene matches: 3. Germline V CDR1 and CDR2: SGHVS, FQNEAQ. The source material was naive CD4+ T cells sorted from blood. The subset was: CD45RA+ positively selected. The sequence was collected from a man between 18 and 35 years old in good health. The chain employs TRBV7-8 and TRBJ1-2; 7 bases are shared with TRBD1. The CDR3 nucleotides read TGTGCCAGCAGCATCACAGGGGACTATGGCTACACCTTC. This translates into CASSITGDYGYTF.